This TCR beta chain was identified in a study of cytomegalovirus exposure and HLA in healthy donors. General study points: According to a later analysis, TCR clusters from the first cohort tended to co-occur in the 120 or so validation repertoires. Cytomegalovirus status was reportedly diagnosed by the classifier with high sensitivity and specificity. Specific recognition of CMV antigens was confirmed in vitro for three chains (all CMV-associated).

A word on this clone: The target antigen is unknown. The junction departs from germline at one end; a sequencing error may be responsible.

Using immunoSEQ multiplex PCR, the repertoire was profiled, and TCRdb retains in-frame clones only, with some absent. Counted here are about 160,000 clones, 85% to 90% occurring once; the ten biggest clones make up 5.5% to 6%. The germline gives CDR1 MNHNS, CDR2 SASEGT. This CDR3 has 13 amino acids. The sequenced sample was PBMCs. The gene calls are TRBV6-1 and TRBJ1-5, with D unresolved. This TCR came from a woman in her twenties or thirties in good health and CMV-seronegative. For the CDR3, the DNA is TGTGCCAGCGGTGAAATGGCCAATCAGCCCCAGCATTTT. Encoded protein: CASGEMANQPQHF.